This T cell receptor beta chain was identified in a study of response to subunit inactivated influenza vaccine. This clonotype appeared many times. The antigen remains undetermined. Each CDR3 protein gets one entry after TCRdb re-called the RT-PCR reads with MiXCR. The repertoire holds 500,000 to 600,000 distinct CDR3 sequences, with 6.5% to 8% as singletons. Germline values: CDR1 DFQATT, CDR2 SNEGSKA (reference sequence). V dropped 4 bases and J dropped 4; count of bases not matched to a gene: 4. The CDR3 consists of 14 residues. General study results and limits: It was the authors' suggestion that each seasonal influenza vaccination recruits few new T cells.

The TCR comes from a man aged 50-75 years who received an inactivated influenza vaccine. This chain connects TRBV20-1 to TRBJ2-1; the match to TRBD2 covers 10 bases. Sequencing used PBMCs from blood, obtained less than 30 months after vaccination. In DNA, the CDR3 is TGCAGTGCTACCATAGCGGGAGGTTACAATGAGCAGTTCTTC. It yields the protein CSATIAGGYNEQFF.